The clone carrying this TCR beta chain showed up just a few times. No antigen is known for it. CDR1 and CDR2 from the germline V gene are SEHNR and FQNEAQ (reference sequence). Trimming cost V 8 bases and J 1 base; bases outside gene matches: 8. This CDR3 contains 15 residues. This entry comes from a study of T cell repertoires in cytomegalovirus infection. About the study: From public TCR beta signatures came an indication of both CMV infection and matching HLA type.

Study results and limitations: Predominance within the ex vivo response was attributable to HLA-C-restricted CMV-specific TCR beta clonotypes. Accumulated public TCR beta family frequency recognized individuals carrying CMV together with the relevant HLA.

TCRdb re-derived calls from the reads in MiXCR, one entry per CDR3 protein. The data contain around 450,000 distinct CDR3 sequences, 30% to 40% of them singletons. The specimen sequenced was PBMCs. This sequence was found in a human donor in good health (CMV status not recorded). Some clones in this sample may be carry-over from other donors' samples. The chain has TRBV7-9 and TRBJ2-1, with TRBD1 matching over 7 bases. CDR3 in DNA: TGTGCCAGCTTGGGCAGACAGGGATCCTACAATGAGCAGTTCTTC. It translates to CASLGRQGSYNEQFF. The complete variable domain, with remaining parts taken from reference TRBV7-9 and TRBJ2-1, reads DTGVSQNPRHKITKRGQNVTFRCDPISEHNRLYWYRQTLGQGPEFLTYFQNEAQLEKSRLLSDRFSAERPKGSFSTLEIQRTEQGDSAMYLCASLGRQGSYNEQFFGPGTRLTVL.